This TCR beta chain was sequenced for a study of cytomegalovirus exposure and HLA in healthy donors (dated by TCRdb to between 2016 and 2019). Looking at the study overall: In an earlier analysis of under 600 of the donors, around 300 Gb of sequence data and 90 million to 120 million unique TCR beta sequences from roughly 190 million T cells were reported. An early release covering 550 to 700 HLA-typed donors comprised about 290 gigabases of sequencing data and some 79 million unique TCR sequences. Of the approximately 400 genotyped donors, 65% to 90% fell in the genetic ancestry cluster associated with self-reported Caucasian donors. The study aimed to test whether cataloging public T cell receptors could reveal signatures of past pathogen exposure. Using immunosequencing, the study profiled T cell repertoires from 666 subjects and related those repertoires to cytomegalovirus serostatus. In addition to the first cohort of 666 subjects, a separate validation cohort of over 90 different subjects was used. To predict cytomegalovirus infection status, the study combined high-throughput TCR immunosequencing, statistical association of individual TCRs with disease status, and machine learning. A later analysis re-examined previously published TCR beta repertoires from 600 to 700 donors and added high-resolution HLA genotyping to investigate patterns of TCR occurrence. Rather than using new phenotypic data, the later analysis identified candidate immune exposures from TCR beta sequences and from how often those sequences occurred across donors. An earlier analysis of 500 to 750 of the donors applied high-throughput TCR beta sequencing to assess whether each TCR beta V gene segment acted as functional or pseudogenic. Donor age, sex, ethnicity and CMV serostatus were compiled alongside the repertoire data. In a later genetic analysis, genome-wide SNP genotypes for about 55% of the roughly 670 donors were used, and that subset was treated as a discovery cohort. Every repertoire in the discovery cohort had been generated on one and the same sequencing platform. Class I and class II HLA loci were covered by the typing at four-digit resolution. The number of typed donors differed by locus: about 629-630 for A, B, C, DRB1 and DQB1; 522 for DQA1; 606 for DPA1; and about 450 for DPB1. Because of strong linkage in the cohort, five DR-DQ haplotypes were treated as single units for association and clustering. On average, around 200,000 unique TCR beta nucleotide sequences were sequenced per donor among several hundred genotyped donors of the cohort, with around 19% of those sequences being non-productive. General study outcomes and caveats: CMV serostatus was the only immune exposure information available for the cohort. The classifier was reported to diagnose cytomegalovirus status with high specificity and sensitivity in both the original cohort and the validation cohort. An earlier analysis of approximately 540 of the donors showed that most TCR beta V segments appeared in productive rearrangements either about 87% or about 30% of the time, which broadly matched IMGT annotations. In vitro tests confirmed that a few of the cytomegalovirus-associated TCR beta chains recognize cytomegalovirus antigens. In a later genetic analysis, a missense DCLRE1C variant was associated with V-gene and J-gene trimming of TCR beta chains, and the association was replicated in an independent cohort. Some IMGT-functional V segments, including TRBV6-2 and TRBV6-3, could not be distinguished by the 87-base-pair reads and were therefore excluded. It was suggested by the authors that the approach could potentially be generalized to other disease states and immunological phenotypes. Because counts were too low, seventeen rarely observed V segments, including chromosome 9 orphons, were excluded from the earlier analysis of 500 to 700 of the donors. A later genetic analysis reported fewer N-insertions in productive TCRs among donors in an Asian-associated ancestry cluster than the roughly 650-donor mean. In a later analysis, several top co-occurrence clusters were reported to appear linked to parvovirus B19, influenza, CMV and Epstein-Barr virus. A cluster of highly shared sequence variants was judged likely to be a technical artifact of the sequencing pipeline. In a later analysis, around 17,000 TCR beta sequences were associated with specific HLA alleles at a false discovery rate of 0.05. Linkage disequilibrium might explain the correlated functional status among segregating V segments, but an unknown experimental factor could not be ruled out. While some public TCRs were present in many individuals, most TCR sequences turned up only very rarely across donors. The study gave a list of about 160 TCR beta chains associated with cytomegalovirus. The cohort was sequenced for TCR beta chains only, and without alpha or paired-chain data the features that could be detected were limited. In a later analysis, the rate of TCR association differed among HLA loci, with DRB1 alleles having the most associated TCRs and HLA-C alleles having the fewest. Roughly uniform sequencing depth across donors was assumed in presence/absence analyses, although this assumption may not hold. According to a later analysis, most CMV-associated TCR beta chains appeared to be HLA-restricted, and the HLA associations seemed to be driven largely by CMV exposure. Strong co-occurrence of HLA alleles, especially DR and DQ, made assigning TCR associations to individual alleles difficult. HLA typing was unavailable for some donors at each locus, so association tests used only the typed subset. A further reported finding was that TCR beta sequences accurately predicted the HLA-A and HLA-B alleles for most subjects in the first cohort. Compared with equally common non-associated chains, HLA-associated TCR beta chains in a later analysis were more clonally expanded and had lower generation probabilities.

Preparation of the library involved the immunoSEQ multiplex PCR assay. The multiplex PCR relied on a mix of 60 forward primers for TCR Vbeta segments and 13 reverse primers for TCR Jbeta segments. Amplification of the CDR3 region of rearranged TCR beta genes was performed with a multiplex PCR assay on genomic DNA. Amplified TCR beta libraries were sequenced as 87-base-pair reads on the Illumina HiSeq System. The source study handled its data this way. Across the 600 to 700 repertoires, a later analysis counted 80 million or so unique TCR beta chains, some 11 million of which were shared by at least two donors. A nearest-neighbor algorithm error-corrected the raw reads and collapsed the reads into unique sequences, merging closely related sequences to remove PCR and sequencing errors. CDR3 sequences were aligned to IMGT reference sequences to assign V, D and J gene segments. For a sequence to be retained, a match of at least six nucleotides was required to both a V gene segment and a J gene segment. Rearrangements were called productive when the CDR3 lacked stop codons and stayed in frame with V and J; all others were non-productive. CDR3 was defined according to IMGT convention as the region running from the second conserved V-encoded cysteine to the conserved J-encoded phenylalanine. The earlier analysis of some 580 of the donors excluded any sequence lacking an unambiguous match to a single V gene segment. An earlier analysis of a few hundred of the donors called V segments functional above 56.7% productive rearrangements and segregating when the between-donor standard deviation exceeded 5%. A statistical classification framework was developed to diagnose cytomegalovirus status using the catalog of TCR beta chain sequences. In a later analysis, V and J genes were assigned by comparing TCR nucleotide sequences against IMGT/GENE-DB human TR gene sequences. In a later analysis, CDR3 sequences and most-parsimonious VDJ recombination scenarios were assigned using the TCRdist pipeline. In a later analysis, every TCR beta chain was defined by the combination of its CDR3 amino acid sequence and its V-gene family, and reads without a unique V-gene family were dropped. As a way to deal with suspected cross-contamination and a sequencing artifact, a later analysis dropped nearly 600 nucleotide sequences that were highly shared and had low generation probability. For each public chain, a later analysis derived a clonal expansion index from normalized ranks of inferred template counts within each repertoire. In a later analysis, generation probabilities were computed with a VDJ recombination model fitted to out-of-frame rearrangements, and the resulting probabilities were checked against IGoR. In a later analysis, hypergeometric tests were used to score TCR-TCR, TCR-HLA and TCR-CMV co-occurrence, with a repertoire-size bias correction applied to TCR pairs. To estimate false discovery rates, a later analysis permuted the HLA or CMV assignments 20 times. A later analysis grouped co-occurring TCRs with DBSCAN, adding TCRdist sequence similarity when clustering within HLA-allele-positive subsets. Repertoires with fewer than 30,000 or more than 120,000 public chains, plus five repertoires with anomalous nucleotide sharing, were excluded from co-occurrence clustering. Not all clones reach the TCRdb copy of this immuneACCESS table, which keeps in-frame sequences only. Checked studies attribute under half of the gap to unresolved V genes and leave the rest unexplained. V, J and clone size were drawn from that table, and D and trimming were deduced from the DNA. This sample holds tens of thousands of clones; more than 65% were observed only once. The ten largest clones take up approximately 8.9% of the sample.

Per the germline V gene (reference sequence), MNHNY is the CDR1 and SVGAGI is the CDR2. From the cysteine through the phenylalanine, the CDR3 covers 14 amino acids. Only the CDR3 region is kept as DNA, spanning 42 bases read in frame from base 1. Germline trimming amounts to 6 bases on V and 5 bases on J, with 9 as the count of junction bases outside the gene matches. In total, roughly 670 healthy bone marrow donors made up the cohort. At the time of sampling, all cohort members were nominally healthy, though unrecorded immune exposures were likely present. The donor tested CMV seronegative, placing the donor among the 300 to 400 seronegative members of the cohort. A peripheral blood sample was provided by each donor, and peripheral blood mononuclear cells were used for TCR beta sequencing. The Qiagen DNeasy Blood Extraction Kit was used to extract genomic DNA from the blood cell samples. As to this clone: Its antigen remains undetermined. Base qualities are not at hand, and no much larger clone is one base apart.

The source is a man aged 60 to 69 in good health and CMV-seronegative. The chain is encoded by TRBV6-6 joined to TRBJ2-7; TRBD2 aligns with 8 central bases. Sequenced: PBMCs. The CDR3 reads CASSRSGISNEQYF. The DNA sequence follows: TGTGCCAGCAGCCGTAGCGGGATAAGCAACGAGCAGTACTTC.